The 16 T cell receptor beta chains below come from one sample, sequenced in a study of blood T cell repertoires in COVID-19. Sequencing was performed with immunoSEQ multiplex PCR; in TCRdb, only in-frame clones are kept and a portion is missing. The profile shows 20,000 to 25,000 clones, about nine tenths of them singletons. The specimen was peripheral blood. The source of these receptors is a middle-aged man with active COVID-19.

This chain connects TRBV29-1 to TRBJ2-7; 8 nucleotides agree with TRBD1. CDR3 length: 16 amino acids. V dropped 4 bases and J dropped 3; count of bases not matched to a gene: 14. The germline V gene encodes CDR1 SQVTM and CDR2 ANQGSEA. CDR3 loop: CSVGGKDRAPYYEQYF. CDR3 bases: TGCAGCGTTGGGGGGAAGGACAGGGCACCCTACTACGAGCAGTACTTC.

This chain's CDR3 is CASSQELADEQYF. DNA of the CDR3: TGCGCCAGCAGCCAAGAGTTAGCCGACGAGCAGTACTTC. The V and J genes are TRBV4-3 and TRBJ2-7, with unresolved D. Trimming left V 0 bases short and J 5 bases short, with 8 bases between. CDR3 length: 13 residues. Germline CDR1 is LGHNA and CDR2 is YSLEER.

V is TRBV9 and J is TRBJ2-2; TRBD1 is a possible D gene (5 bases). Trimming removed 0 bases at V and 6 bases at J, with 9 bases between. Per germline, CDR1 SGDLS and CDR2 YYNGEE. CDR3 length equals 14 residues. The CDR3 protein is CASSVGVTAGELFF. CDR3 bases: TGTGCCAGCAGCGTAGGAGTGACAGCCGGGGAGCTGTTTTTT.

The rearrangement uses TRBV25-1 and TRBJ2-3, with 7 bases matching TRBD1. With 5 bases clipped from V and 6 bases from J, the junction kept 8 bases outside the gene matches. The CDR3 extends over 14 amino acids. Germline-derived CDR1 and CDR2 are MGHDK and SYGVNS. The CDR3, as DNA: TGTGCCAGCAGTCAACACAGGGGATCGGATACGCAGTATTTT. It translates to CASSQHRGSDTQYF.

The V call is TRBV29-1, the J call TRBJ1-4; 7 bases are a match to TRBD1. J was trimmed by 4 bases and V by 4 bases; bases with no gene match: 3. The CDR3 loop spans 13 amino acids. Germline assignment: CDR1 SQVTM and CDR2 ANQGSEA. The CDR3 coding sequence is TGCAGCGTTGGGGACAGTCTTAATGAAAAACTGTTTTTT. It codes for CSVGDSLNEKLFF.

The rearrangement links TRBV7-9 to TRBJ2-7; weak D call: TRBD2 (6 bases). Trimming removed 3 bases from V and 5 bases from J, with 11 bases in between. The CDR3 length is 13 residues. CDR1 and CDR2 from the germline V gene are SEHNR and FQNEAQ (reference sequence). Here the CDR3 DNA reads TGTGCCAGCAGCTTCGGGGGAAGCGACGAGCAGTACTTC. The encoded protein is CASSFGGSDEQYF.

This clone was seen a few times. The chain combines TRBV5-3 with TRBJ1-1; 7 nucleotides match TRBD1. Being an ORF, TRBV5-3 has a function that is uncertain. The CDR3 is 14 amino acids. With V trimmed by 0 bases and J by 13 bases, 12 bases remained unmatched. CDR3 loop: CARSLGPPDRVGFF. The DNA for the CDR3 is TGTGCCAGAAGCTTGGGCCCCCCCGACAGGGTTGGTTTCTTT.

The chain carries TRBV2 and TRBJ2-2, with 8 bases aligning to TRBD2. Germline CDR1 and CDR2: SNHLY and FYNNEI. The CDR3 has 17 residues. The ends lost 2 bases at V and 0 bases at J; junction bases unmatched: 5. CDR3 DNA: TGTGCCAGCAGTGAACCGCCGGGACTAGCGAACACCGGGGAGCTGTTTTTT. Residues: CASSEPPGLANTGELFF.

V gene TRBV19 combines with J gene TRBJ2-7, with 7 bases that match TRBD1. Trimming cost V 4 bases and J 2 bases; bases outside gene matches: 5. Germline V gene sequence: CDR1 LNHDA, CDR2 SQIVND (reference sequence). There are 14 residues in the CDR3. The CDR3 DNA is TGTGCCAGTAGTACCGGGACAGACCCCTACGAGCAGTACTTC. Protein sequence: CASSTGTDPYEQYF.

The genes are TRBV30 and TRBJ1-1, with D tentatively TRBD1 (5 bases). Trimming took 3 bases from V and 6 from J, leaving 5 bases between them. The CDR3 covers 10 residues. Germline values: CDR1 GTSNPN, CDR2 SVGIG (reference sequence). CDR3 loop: CAWRGPEAFF. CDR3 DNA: TGTGCCTGGAGGGGGCCTGAAGCTTTCTTT. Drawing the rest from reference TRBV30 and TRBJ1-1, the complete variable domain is SQTIHQWPATLVQPVGSPLSLECTVEGTSNPNLYWYRQAAGRGLQLLFYSVGIGQISSEVPQNLSASRPQDRQFILSSKKLLLSDSGFYLCAWRGPEAFFGQGTRLTVV.

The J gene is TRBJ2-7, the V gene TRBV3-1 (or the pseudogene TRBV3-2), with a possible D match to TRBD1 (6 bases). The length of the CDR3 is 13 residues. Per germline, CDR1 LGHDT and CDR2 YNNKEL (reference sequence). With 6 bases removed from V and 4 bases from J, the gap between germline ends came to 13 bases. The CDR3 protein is CASRQGMEYEQYF. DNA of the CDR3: TGTGCCAGCAGACAGGGTATGGAGTACGAGCAGTACTTC.

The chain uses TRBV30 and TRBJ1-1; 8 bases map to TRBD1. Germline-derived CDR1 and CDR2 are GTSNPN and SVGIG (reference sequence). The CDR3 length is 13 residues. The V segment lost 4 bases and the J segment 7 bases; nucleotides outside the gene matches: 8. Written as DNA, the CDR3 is TGTGCCTGGACCCTCAACAGGGGGAGTGAAGCTTTCTTT. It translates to CAWTLNRGSEAFF.

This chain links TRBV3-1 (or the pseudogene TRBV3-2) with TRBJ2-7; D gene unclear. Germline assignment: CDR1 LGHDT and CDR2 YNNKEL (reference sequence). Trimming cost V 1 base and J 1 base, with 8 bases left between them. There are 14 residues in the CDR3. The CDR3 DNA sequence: TGTGCCAGCAGCCAAGGTTCCGGTTCCTACGAGCAGTACTTC. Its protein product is CASSQGSGSYEQYF.

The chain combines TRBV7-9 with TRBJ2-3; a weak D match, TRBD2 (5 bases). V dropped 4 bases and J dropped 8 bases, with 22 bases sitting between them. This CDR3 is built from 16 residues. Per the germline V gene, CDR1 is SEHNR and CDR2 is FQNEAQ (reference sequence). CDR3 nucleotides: TGTGCCAGCAGCTCACTAGGACGAAAAGGACGGGGTACGCAGTATTTT. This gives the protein CASSSLGRKGRGTQYF.

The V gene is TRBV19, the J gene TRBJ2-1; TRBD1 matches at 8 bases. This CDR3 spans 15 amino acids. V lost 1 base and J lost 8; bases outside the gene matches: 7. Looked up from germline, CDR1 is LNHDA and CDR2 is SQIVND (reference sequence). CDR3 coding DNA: TGTGCCAGTAGTATAGGTAGGGACAGGCCCTATGAGCAGTTCTTC. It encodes CASSIGRDRPYEQFF.

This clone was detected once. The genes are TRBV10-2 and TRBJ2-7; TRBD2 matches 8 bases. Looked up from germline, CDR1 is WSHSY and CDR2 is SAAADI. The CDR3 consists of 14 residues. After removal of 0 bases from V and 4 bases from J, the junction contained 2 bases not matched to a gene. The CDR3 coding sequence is TGCGCCAGCAGTGAGTCGGGACTAGGGTACGAGCAGTACTTC. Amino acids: CASSESGLGYEQYF.